This T cell receptor beta chain derives from a study of blood T cell repertoires in COVID-19. CDR3 length: 14 residues. CDR1 and CDR2 from the germline V gene are MGHRA and YSYEKL. Deletions cut 0 bases from V and 3 bases from J, with 6 bases between. Per the original methods: Reference gene primers were amplified, and this amplification served to estimate nucleated cell counts. Some clones are missing from TCRdb's copy, which holds only in-frame ones; the method was immunoSEQ multiplex PCR. The DNA was the basis for D and trimming; V, J and clone size are from that table. Of roughly 180,000 clones in the sample, around 84% were seen once.

The V call is TRBV4-1, the J call TRBJ1-5; perhaps TRBD1 as D (5 bases). The TCR was taken from a woman aged 45-60 years with COVID-19, enrolled during active disease. The sequencing sample was made of peripheral blood. The CDR3 reads CASSQEGDNQPQHF. CDR3 bases: TGCGCCAGCAGCCAAGAAGGGGACAATCAGCCCCAGCATTTT.